One sample yielded the 12 T cell receptor beta chains listed below, sequenced in a study of cytomegalovirus exposure and HLA in healthy donors. TCRdb's copy holds only in-frame clones and misses some; the assay was immunoSEQ multiplex PCR. Here the sample spans 130,000 or so clones, around 90% being singletons. The sequencing input was PBMCs. These TCRs come from a woman aged 18-29 years in good health and CMV-seronegative.

J is TRBJ2-3 and V is TRBV6-4, with TRBD2 identical over 11 bases. Germline V lookup: CDR1 MRHNA, CDR2 SNTAGT. The CDR3 has 15 residues. The V segment lost 4 bases and the J segment 4 bases; nucleotides outside the gene matches: 4. CDR3 nucleotide sequence: TGTGCCAGCAGTGCTACTAGCGGGGGCGCAGATACGCAGTATTTT. It codes for CASSATSGGADTQYF.

The chain joins TRBV28 to TRBJ1-5; 9 bases align to TRBD1. With 6 bases clipped from V and 6 bases from J, the junction kept 9 bases outside the gene matches. Germline assignment: CDR1 MDHEN and CDR2 SYDVKM. The CDR3 is made up of 15 amino acids. CDR3 sequence: CASRIPGTGTQPQHF. CDR3 sequence (DNA): TGTGCCAGCAGGATCCCCGGGACAGGGACTCAGCCCCAGCATTTT.

The V and J genes are TRBV19 and TRBJ1-5; 8 bases align to TRBD1. The V gene end was trimmed by 6 bases and the J gene end by 1 base; junction bases not matched to a gene: 5. The CDR3 has 15 amino acids. Germline V gene sequence: CDR1 LNHDA, CDR2 SQIVND (reference sequence). The CDR3 DNA is TGTGCCAGTAGGACCGGACAGGGAAGCAATCAGCCCCAGCATTTT. Translated, it gives CASRTGQGSNQPQHF.

The chain carries TRBV4-1 and TRBJ1-3; D possibly corresponds to TRBD1 (5 bases). Germline-derived CDR1 and CDR2 are MGHRA and YSYEKL. The ends were cut back, 4 bases at V and 9 bases at J, with 19 bases in the middle. CDR3 length: 15 residues. The CDR3 protein is CASSLVGDLGGTIYF. The CDR3 nucleotides read TGCGCCAGCAGCCTTGTCGGGGACTTAGGCGGCACCATATATTTT.

The chain carries TRBV6-5 and TRBJ2-5; D perhaps matches TRBD2 (6 bases). Germline assignment: CDR1 MNHEY and CDR2 SVGAGI. Trimming removed 2 bases from V and 5 bases from J, with 15 bases in between. The CDR3 length is 15 residues. In DNA, the CDR3 is TGTGCCAGCAGTTACACCCGACGGGGAGGCGAGACCCAGTACTTC. It yields the protein CASSYTRRGGETQYF.

This rearrangement joins TRBV7-2 to TRBJ2-7; TRBD2 agrees at 10 bases. CDR3 size: 14 residues. Trimming took 5 bases from V and 2 from J; bases not matched to a gene: 3. Germline CDR1 reads SGHTA; CDR2 reads FQGNSA. Here the CDR3 DNA reads TGTGCCAGCAGCCCCGGACTAGCGGCCTACGAGCAGTACTTC. Translating it yields CASSPGLAAYEQYF.

The genes are TRBV5-1 and TRBJ2-5; TRBD1 matches at 10 bases. Trimming cost V 3 bases and J 0 bases; bases outside gene matches: 14. The CDR3 consists of 19 residues. Germline CDR1 is SGHRS and CDR2 is YFSETQ. This CDR3 is CASSSLPTGGPGYQETQYF. In nucleotides, the CDR3 is TGCGCCAGCAGCTCCCTTCCGACAGGGGGCCCGGGGTACCAAGAGACCCAGTACTTC.

This rearrangement joins TRBV5-5 to TRBJ1-6, with D possibly matching TRBD1 (5 bases). Germline V gives CDR1 SGHKS, CDR2 YYEKEE (reference sequence). Trimming stripped 0 bases from V and 3 bases from J, with 10 bases between. The CDR3 contains 16 residues. The CDR3 sequence is CASSLGSGNYNSPLHF. The CDR3 nucleotides are TGTGCCAGCAGCTTGGGGTCAGGGAACTATAATTCACCCCTCCACTTT.

This clone was seen a single time. This rearrangement joins TRBV7-8 to TRBJ1-1, with D tentatively TRBD1 (6 bases). The CDR3 covers 15 residues. Germline V gene data show CDR1 as SGHVS and CDR2 as FQNEAQ. Trimming removed 4 bases at V and 1 base at J, with 13 bases between. The DNA of the CDR3 is TGTGCCAGCAGCTCCTACAGGGTGGGGAACACTGAAGCTTTCTTT. Translated, it gives CASSSYRVGNTEAFF.

The V and J genes are TRBV6-6 and TRBJ1-3; D is uncertain. CDR3 size: 13 residues. Trimming left V 8 bases short and J 3 bases short, with 11 bases between. CDR1 is MNHNY and CDR2 is SVGAGI in the germline V gene (reference sequence). The DNA of the CDR3 is TGTGCCAGCGCGGTATCCGATGGAAACACCATATATTTT. As protein: CASAVSDGNTIYF.

V usage is TRBV7-8 and J usage is TRBJ2-1; TRBD2 matches 10 bases. Germline CDR1 SGHVS, CDR2 FQNEAQ. Losses at the gene ends were 2 bases for V and 6 bases for J; bases not matched to a gene: 4. This CDR3 contains 15 residues. The DNA of the CDR3 is TGTGCCAGCAGCTTACTTGTAGCGGGGGGCAATGAGCAGTTCTTC. Translated: CASSLLVAGGNEQFF.

The genes are TRBV6-6 and TRBJ2-2; 8 positions match TRBD2. This CDR3 contains 16 residues. V lost 6 bases to trimming and J lost 2 bases; unmatched junction nucleotides: 8. The V gene's germline CDR1 is MNHNY and CDR2 SVGAGI (reference sequence). CDR3: CASSKGLGANTGELFF. CDR3 in DNA: TGTGCCAGCAGCAAGGGACTAGGTGCAAACACCGGGGAGCTGTTTTTT.